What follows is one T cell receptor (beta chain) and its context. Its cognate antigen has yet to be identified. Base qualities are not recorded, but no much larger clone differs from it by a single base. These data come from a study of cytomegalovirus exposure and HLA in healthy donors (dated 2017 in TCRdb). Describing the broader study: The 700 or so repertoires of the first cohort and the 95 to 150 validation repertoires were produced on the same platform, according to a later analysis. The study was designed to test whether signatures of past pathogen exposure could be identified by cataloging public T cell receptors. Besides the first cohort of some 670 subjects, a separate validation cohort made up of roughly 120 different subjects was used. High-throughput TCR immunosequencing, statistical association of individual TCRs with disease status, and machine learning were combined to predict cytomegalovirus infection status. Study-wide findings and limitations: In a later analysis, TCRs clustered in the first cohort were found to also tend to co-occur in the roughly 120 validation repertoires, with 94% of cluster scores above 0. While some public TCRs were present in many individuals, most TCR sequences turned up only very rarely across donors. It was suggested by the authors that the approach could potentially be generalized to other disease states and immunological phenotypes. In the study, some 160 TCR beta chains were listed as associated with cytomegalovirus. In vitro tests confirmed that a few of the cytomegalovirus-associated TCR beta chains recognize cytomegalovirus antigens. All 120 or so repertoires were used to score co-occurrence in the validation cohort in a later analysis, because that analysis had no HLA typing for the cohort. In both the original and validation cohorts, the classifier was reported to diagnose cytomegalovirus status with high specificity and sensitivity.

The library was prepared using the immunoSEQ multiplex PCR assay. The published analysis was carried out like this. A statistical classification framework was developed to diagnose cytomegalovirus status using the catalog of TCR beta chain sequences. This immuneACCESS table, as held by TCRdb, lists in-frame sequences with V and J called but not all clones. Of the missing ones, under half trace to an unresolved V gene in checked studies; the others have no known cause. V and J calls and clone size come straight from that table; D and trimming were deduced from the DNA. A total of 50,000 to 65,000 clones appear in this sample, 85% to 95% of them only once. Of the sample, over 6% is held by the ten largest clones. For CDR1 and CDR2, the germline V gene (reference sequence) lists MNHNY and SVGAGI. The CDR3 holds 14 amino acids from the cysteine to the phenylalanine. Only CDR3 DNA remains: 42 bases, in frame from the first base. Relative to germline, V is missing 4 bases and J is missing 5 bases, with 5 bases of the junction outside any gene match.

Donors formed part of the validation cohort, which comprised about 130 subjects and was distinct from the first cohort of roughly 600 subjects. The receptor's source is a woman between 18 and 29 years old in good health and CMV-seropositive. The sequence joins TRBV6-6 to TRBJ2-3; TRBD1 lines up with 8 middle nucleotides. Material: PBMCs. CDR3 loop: CASSLGQDGDTQYF. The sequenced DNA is TGTGCCAGCAGTTTGGGACAGGACGGAGATACGCAGTATTTT.